This T cell receptor (beta chain) was found in a study of blood T cell repertoires in COVID-19 (dated by TCRdb to about 2020). The study in broad terms: Samples from collaborators originated in the United States, Italy and Spain and spanned both the acute and convalescent phases of COVID-19. The prospective study material was composed of cDNA or gDNA derived from T cells, B-cell-depleted T cells, or PBMCs. Subjects who had been exposed to COVID-19, were actively infected with it, or had recovered from it provided the deeply sampled blood TCRbeta repertoires that made up the dataset. A freely available public database, intended as a resource for researchers studying the immune response to SARS-CoV-2, is where the repertoires were released. The samples were drawn from two sources: the first 160 participants of the ongoing ImmuneRACE study, and over 1,000 subjects contributed by 6 global collaborators. Sample metadata almost always included a de-identified subject ID, COVID-19 status, age in years and sex. HLA class I and class II types, where available, came from metadata supplied by the sample provider rather than from assay-based typing.

Whole blood was collected in K2EDTA tubes by collaborating institutions according to the institutions' own protocols. For TCRbeta analysis, collaborators shipped samples as frozen whole blood, isolated PBMCs, or DNA extracted from either of those sample types. The full study reports these points: The amount of clinical and demographic metadata varied by source and participant and was provided uncurated.

CDR1 and CDR2 were assigned from the germline V gene (reference sequence) as SEHNR and FQNEAQ. V loses 1 base at its end and J loses 0 bases; junction bases beyond the gene matches: 0. The CDR3 sequence holds 15 residues, the cysteine and phenylalanine included. CDR3 DNA only is kept here, 45 bases in frame from base 1. TCRbeta CDR3 regions were amplified from genomic DNA by means of the immunoSEQ Assay, a bias-controlled multiplex PCR. Regarding the original processing steps: The number of nucleated cells in each sample was estimated from the amplification of reference gene primers within the assay. Sequence reads were collapsed and filtered to measure the absolute abundance of every unique TCRbeta CDR3 rearrangement. Productive Simpson clonality was computed per sample as the square root of Simpson's diversity index over productive rearrangements. TCRdb's version of the immuneACCESS table is confined to in-frame rearrangements and falls short of the full clone set. An unresolved V gene accounts for under half of the shortfall where checked; the remainder is of unknown origin. The DNA was the basis for D and trimming; V, J and clone size are from that table. For this sample the table gives 100,000 to 150,000 clones, of which roughly 88% were detected only once. Clones ranked in the top ten supply under 13% of the sample.

This clone was detected a few times. Its cognate antigen has yet to be identified. Base qualities are not at hand, and no much larger clone is one base apart. The sample carries other DNA sequences with the same CDR3. The sequence links TRBV7-9 to TRBJ1-3, with TRBD1 matching 7 junction bases. The receptor was isolated from a man aged 45 to 65 with acute or convalescent COVID-19. Material: peripheral blood. This receptor carries the CDR3 CASSLGQGSGNTIYF. The DNA sequence reads TGTGCCAGCAGCTTAGGACAGGGCTCTGGAAACACCATATATTTT.